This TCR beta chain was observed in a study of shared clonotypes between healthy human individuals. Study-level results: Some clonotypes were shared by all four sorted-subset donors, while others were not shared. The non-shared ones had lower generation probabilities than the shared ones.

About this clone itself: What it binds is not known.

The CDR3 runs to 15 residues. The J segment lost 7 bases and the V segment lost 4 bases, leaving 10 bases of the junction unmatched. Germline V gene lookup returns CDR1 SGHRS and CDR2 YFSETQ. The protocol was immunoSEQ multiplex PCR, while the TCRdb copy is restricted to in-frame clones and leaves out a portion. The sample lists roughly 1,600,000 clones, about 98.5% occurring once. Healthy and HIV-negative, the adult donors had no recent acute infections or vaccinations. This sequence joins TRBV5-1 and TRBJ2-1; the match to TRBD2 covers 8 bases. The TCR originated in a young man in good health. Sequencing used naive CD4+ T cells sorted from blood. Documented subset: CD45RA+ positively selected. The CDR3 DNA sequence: TGCGCCAGCAGCCCGACCAGCGGGAGTCATAATGAGCAGTTCTTC. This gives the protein CASSPTSGSHNEQFF.